This T cell receptor beta chain was profiled in a study of blood T cell repertoires in COVID-19. As originally analysed: Amplification of reference gene primers was used by the study to estimate nucleated cell counts. Libraries were prepared by immunoSEQ multiplex PCR; TCRdb keeps only in-frame clonotypes and omits some of them. D and trimming were read from the DNA, whereas the V and J calls and clone size are those reported in that table. The sample includes roughly 250,000 clones, around four fifths of them seen just once. The V gene end was trimmed by 4 bases and the J gene end by 6 bases; junction bases not matched to a gene: 2. This CDR3 region has 12 residues. The germline gives CDR1 SGHRS, CDR2 YFSETQ. Participants' reported clinical history set cohort assignment. Exposed volunteers were people who met a COVID-19 case within 2 weeks before study entry.

Sequencing was performed on PBMCs or T cells enriched from blood (not recorded which). This receptor was identified in a woman in her 40s who had been exposed to COVID-19. The rearrangement joins TRBV5-1 to TRBJ1-1; TRBD1 aligns across 8 bases. The CDR3: CASSVDRAEAFF. In DNA, the CDR3 is TGCGCCAGCAGCGTGGACAGGGCTGAAGCTTTCTTT.